These 4 T cell receptor beta chains were sequenced from one sample in a study of blood T cell repertoires in COVID-19. Profiled with immunoSEQ multiplex PCR; TCRdb holds only in-frame clones, not every one. The sample includes approximately 230,000 clones, approximately 89% of them seen just once. Sequencing was carried out using peripheral blood. Receptor source: a woman in her thirties with COVID-19, enrolled during active disease.

The rearrangement joins TRBV5-4 to TRBJ2-5; D not resolved. Germline loops: CDR1 SGHNT, CDR2 YYREEE (reference sequence). The CDR3 has 13 amino acids. V was pared by 4 bases and J by 2 bases, with 9 bases between. CDR3 residues: CASSPSVQETQYF. CDR3 coding DNA: TGTGCCAGCAGCCCCTCGGTACAAGAGACCCAGTACTTC.

The chain is built from TRBV10-2 and TRBJ1-4; tentative D call: TRBD1 (6 bases). The germline gives CDR1 WSHSY, CDR2 SAAADI. V gave up 0 bases and J gave up 7 bases, with 12 bases separating them. This CDR3 is built from 15 residues. The CDR3 DNA is TGCGCCAGCAGTGAGTCGGGGGCCGGGCTTGAAAAACTGTTTTTT. As protein: CASSESGAGLEKLFF.

J is TRBJ2-7 and V is TRBV7-6; D is perhaps TRBD1 (6 bases). Trimming stripped 5 bases from V and 0 bases from J, with 14 bases between. Per the germline V gene, CDR1 is SGHVS and CDR2 is FNYEAQ. The length of the CDR3 is 15 residues. The CDR3 loop is CASSPGAGDSYEQYV. Written as DNA, the CDR3 is TGTGCCAGCAGCCCAGGGGCAGGAGACTCCTACGAGCAGTACGTC.

The J gene is TRBJ1-3, the V gene TRBV5-1, with no clear D. V was clipped by 4 bases and J by 4 bases, with 12 bases between them. Germline V gene lookup returns CDR1 SGHRS and CDR2 YFSETQ. This CDR3 has 14 residues. The chain's CDR3 is CASSLEGSGNTIYF. The CDR3 nucleotides are TGCGCCAGCAGCCTCGAGGGTTCCGGAAACACCATATATTTT.